This is a list of T cell receptor beta chains from one sample in a study of CD8 T cells in Susac syndrome. TCRdb called the immunoSEQ multiplex PCR reads again in MiXCR, with one record for every CDR3 protein. The data contain 60,000 to 75,000 distinct CDR3 sequences, roughly 94% of them singletons. The sample consisted of CD8+ T cells from PBMCs. All receptors come from a human donor in good health. CDR3s include the opening cysteine and the closing phenylalanine or tryptophan. Fields, in order: CDR3 protein, CDR3 DNA, V gene, D gene, J gene, clone size. D genes are given only for firm matches. The listing skips clone size in some rows; elsewhere it reads once, few, many or a size class.

CASSQVEIGTSKRAQYF	TGTGCCAGCAGCCAAGTCGAGATCGGGACCTCAAAAAGGGCGCAGTATTTT	TRBV4-2	NA	TRBJ2-3	NA
CASRDRGHEQYF	TGTGCCAGCCGGGACAGGGGGCACGAGCAGTACTTC	TRBV28	TRBD1	TRBJ2-7	NA
CASSPRTSAREQFF	TGCGCCAGCAGCCCCAGGACTAGCGCGAGGGAGCAGTTCTTC	TRBV4-1	TRBD2	TRBJ2-1	NA
CASSRVFGRGKNEQFF	TGTGCCAGCAGCCGAGTGTTCGGGCGGGGCAAGAATGAGCAGTTCTTC	TRBV7-9	NA	TRBJ2-1	once
CASSYTDTQYF	TGTGCCAGCTCTTACACAGATACGCAGTATTTT	TRBV18	NA	TRBJ2-3	NA
CASSYPGRNTEAFF	TGTGCCAGCAGTTACCCGGGACGGAACACTGAAGCTTTCTTT	TRBV6-5	NA	TRBJ1-1	NA
CASSLEGQTQYF	TGTGCCAGCAGCTTGGAAGGACAGACCCAGTACTTC	TRBV5-6	NA	TRBJ2-5	NA
CASSATTVGELFF	TGTGCCAGCAGCGCTACCACGGTCGGGGAGCTGTTTTTT	TRBV3-1	NA	TRBJ2-2	NA
CASSGGQTNYGYTF	TGTGCCAGCAGCGGGGGACAGACGAACTATGGCTACACCTTC	TRBV9	TRBD1	TRBJ1-2	NA
CASSLGFGQNTEAFF	TGCGCCAGCAGCTTGGGCTTCGGCCAGAACACTGAAGCTTTCTTT	TRBV5-1	NA	TRBJ1-1	NA
CASSLGQLTLHF	TGTGCCAGCAGTTTAGGACAACTAACCCTCCACTTT	TRBV14	NA	TRBJ1-6	NA
CASLIIPSEQFF	TGTGCCAGCCTCATAATACCAAGTGAGCAGTTCTTC	TRBV7-2	NA	TRBJ2-1	NA
CASSMTGATGELFF	TGTGCCAGTAGTATGACAGGGGCCACCGGGGAGCTGTTTTTT	TRBV19	TRBD1	TRBJ2-2	NA
CAISETTVGSSPLHF	TGTGCCATCAGTGAGACGACGGTGGGGAGTTCACCCCTCCACTTT	TRBV10-3	NA	TRBJ1-6	once
CASSLAPQSSYEQYF	TGTGCCAGCAGCTTAGCGCCCCAAAGCTCCTACGAGCAGTACTTC	TRBV7-2	NA	TRBJ2-7	NA
CASQDPNTEAFF	TGTGCCAGTCAGGACCCGAACACTGAAGCTTTCTTT	TRBV19	NA	TRBJ1-1	NA
CASSLNREPQHF	TGTGCCAGCAGCTTAAATAGGGAGCCCCAGCATTTT	TRBV7-9	NA	TRBJ1-5	NA
CASSLYTGELFF	TGCGCCAGCAGCCTTTACACCGGGGAGCTGTTTTTT	TRBV5-1	NA	TRBJ2-2	NA
CASSLGPSKAPGTEAFF	TGTGCCAGCAGCTTAGGCCCCTCAAAGGCCCCGGGCACTGAAGCTTTCTTT	TRBV11-3	NA	TRBJ1-1	NA
CASSVGAGDEAFF	TGTGCCAGCAGCGTAGGGGCAGGGGATGAAGCTTTCTTT	TRBV9	NA	TRBJ1-1	NA
CASSVVPEETQYF	TGTGCCAGCAGCGTAGTCCCAGAAGAGACCCAGTACTTC	TRBV9	NA	TRBJ2-5	once
CASSLGQGGTYEQYF	TGTGCCAGCAGCCTAGGACAGGGAGGCACCTACGAGCAGTACTTC	TRBV9	TRBD1	TRBJ2-7	NA
CASSQDRRGPSNEQFF	TGCGCCAGCAGCCAAGATCGGCGGGGGCCGTCCAATGAGCAGTTCTTC	TRBV4-3	NA	TRBJ2-1	NA
CASSEVETGINQPQHF	TGTGCCAGCAGTGAAGTTGAGACAGGGATCAATCAGCCCCAGCATTTT	TRBV6-1	TRBD1	TRBJ1-5	NA
CASSPSGGYYNEQFF	TGTGCCAGTAGCCCTAGCGGGGGCTACTACAATGAGCAGTTCTTC	TRBV19	TRBD2	TRBJ2-1	NA
CSVAGPVLDTQYF	TGCAGCGTTGCAGGGCCAGTCTTAGATACGCAGTATTTT	TRBV29-1	NA	TRBJ2-3	NA
CSVVGLNEKLFF	TGCAGCGTTGTAGGGCTTAATGAAAAACTGTTTTTT	TRBV29-1	NA	TRBJ1-4	NA
CASRSTDSPLHF	TGTGCCAGCAGGTCTACGGATTCACCCCTCCACTTT	TRBV7-3	NA	TRBJ1-6	NA
CASSPDVYGYTF	TGTGCCAGCAGTCCAGACGTCTATGGCTACACCTTC	TRBV6-2/TRBV6-3	NA	TRBJ1-2	NA
CASSLWLQTGPLQPQHF	TGTGCCAGCAGTTTATGGCTCCAGACAGGGCCACTACAGCCCCAGCATTTT	TRBV28	TRBD1	TRBJ1-5	NA
CASSLSNGNIQYF	TGTGCCAGCAGTTTATCGAACGGAAACATTCAGTACTTC	TRBV27	NA	TRBJ2-4	NA
CASSLYGQPEKLFF	TGTGCCAGCAGCCTTTACGGACAGCCCGAAAAACTGTTTTTT	TRBV7-8	NA	TRBJ1-4	NA
CATSRVGGETQYF	TGTGCCACCAGCAGAGTGGGGGGGGAGACCCAGTACTTC	TRBV15	TRBD2	TRBJ2-5	NA
CASSEGQTSTDTQYF	TGCGCCAGCAGCGAAGGACAGACTAGCACAGATACGCAGTATTTT	TRBV5-1	NA	TRBJ2-3	once
CASSLAGSPQHF	TGTGCCAGCAGCCTTGCGGGGTCGCCCCAGCATTTT	TRBV12-3/TRBV12-4	NA	TRBJ1-5	NA
CACTGTAIHGTQYF	TGTGCCTGCACGGGGACAGCCATTCATGGTACGCAGTATTTT	TRBV30	TRBD1	TRBJ2-3	NA
CASTEGDTQYF	TGTGCCAGCACTGAAGGAGATACGCAGTATTTT	TRBV2	NA	TRBJ2-3	once
CASSLITSGGVGQETQYF	TGTGCCAGCAGTTTAATCACTAGCGGAGGGGTGGGGCAAGAGACCCAGTACTTC	TRBV27	TRBD2	TRBJ2-5	NA
CASIPINRPQETQYF	TGTGCCAGCATTCCAATCAACAGACCACAAGAGACCCAGTACTTC	TRBV6-2/TRBV6-3	NA	TRBJ2-5	NA
CASSYPGRQETQYF	TGTGCCAGCAGCTACCCGGGGAGGCAAGAGACCCAGTACTTC	TRBV12-3/TRBV12-4	NA	TRBJ2-5	NA
CASSPRSSFGYNEQFF	TGCGCCAGCAGCCCAAGATCCTCGTTTGGGTACAATGAGCAGTTCTTC	TRBV5-1	NA	TRBJ2-1	NA
CAWIGGATYGYTF	TGTGCCTGGATAGGGGGCGCGACCTATGGCTACACCTTC	TRBV30	TRBD1	TRBJ1-2	NA
CASSMTGTEAFF	TGTGCCAGCAGCATGACAGGCACTGAAGCTTTCTTT	TRBV11-2	NA	TRBJ1-1	once
CSVGQENQPQHF	TGCAGCGTTGGACAGGAAAATCAGCCCCAGCATTTT	TRBV29-1	NA	TRBJ1-5	NA
CASSDQGGGMNTEAFF	TGTGCCAGCAGTGATCAGGGAGGAGGGATGAACACTGAAGCTTTCTTT	TRBV27	NA	TRBJ1-1	NA
CASSDVGGHGNQPQHF	TGTGCCAGCAGCGACGTTGGGGGGCACGGCAATCAGCCCCAGCATTTT	TRBV27	NA	TRBJ1-5	NA
CASSWGESYEQYF	TGTGCCAGCAGCTGGGGGGAGTCCTACGAGCAGTACTTC	TRBV11-2	NA	TRBJ2-7	NA
CASSLLTLRGEAFF	TGTGCCAGCAGCTTGCTGACACTGAGGGGTGAAGCTTTCTTT	TRBV13	NA	TRBJ1-1	NA
CASSQDTRGPYGYTF	TGCGCCAGCAGCCAAGATACCCGAGGACCCTATGGCTACACCTTC	TRBV4-3	NA	TRBJ1-2	NA
CSVNGNWVTEAFF	TGCAGCGTCAACGGGAATTGGGTCACTGAAGCTTTCTTT	TRBV29-1	NA	TRBJ1-1	NA
CASSLWSGQYNSPLHF	TGCGCCAGCAGCTTATGGTCGGGACAGTATAATTCACCCCTCCACTTT	TRBV5-1	TRBD1	TRBJ1-6	NA
CASSFTRTEAFF	TGTGCCAGCAGCTTTACCCGGACTGAAGCTTTCTTT	TRBV13	NA	TRBJ1-1	NA
CASSGQPQHF	TGTGCCAGCAGTGGACAGCCCCAGCATTTT	TRBV25-1	NA	TRBJ1-5	NA
CAWSGQGDTQYF	TGTGCCTGGAGTGGTCAGGGAGATACGCAGTATTTT	TRBV30	NA	TRBJ2-3	NA
CSVVGREYYGYTF	TGCAGCGTTGTGGGCAGGGAGTACTATGGCTACACCTTC	TRBV29-1	NA	TRBJ1-2	NA